This TCR beta chain was retrieved from a study of blood T cells in healthy people across ages. Study-level results: Measured against age, TCR beta diversity per million T cells decreased in a roughly linear manner.

For the second PCR, which ran for about 6 to 12 cycles, a sample-barcoded 5' primer and a J-beta primer mix were used. TCRdb reprocessed the 5' RACE reads via MiXCR and lists one record per CDR3 protein. This sample carries 1.5 million to 2 million distinct CDR3 sequences, 28% of them seen once, and the ten largest clones take about 8%. Comment on this clonotype: Its specificity is not known.

The source of this sequence is a woman in her thirties in good health. Source material: blood.

The CDR3 coding sequence is TGCAGTGCTACTTTTAGCGGGAGGACCAACTACGAGCAGTACTTC. It yields the protein CSATFSGRTNYEQYF. The V and J genes are TRBV20-1 and TRBJ2-5, with 10 positions matching TRBD2. The DNA end is a closer match to TRBJ2-7, so the J assignment may be wrong. This CDR3 has 15 residues. Germline values: CDR1 DFQATT, CDR2 SNEGSKA (reference sequence).